Given below is one T cell receptor (beta chain) in context. Antigen specificity is unknown. This sample was included in a study of T cell repertoires in cytomegalovirus infection. Study-wide context: Public TCR beta signatures were indicative of both CMV infection and a matching HLA type. Findings of the study overall: Predominance within the ex vivo response was attributable to HLA-C-restricted CMV-specific TCR beta clonotypes.

TCRdb processed the reads anew with MiXCR; each CDR3 protein has one entry. Among under 200,000 distinct CDR3 sequences listed, about 20% were seen once. The CDR3 runs to 13 residues. Trimming took off 5 bases at V and 3 bases at J, with 10 bases between the two ends. Germline V CDR1 and CDR2: SEHNR, FQNEAQ (reference sequence). Specimen: CD8+ T cells from cultured PBMCs, collected from culture after CMV antigen stimulation. This receptor was identified in a human donor in good health (CMV status not recorded). Some clones in this sample may be carry-over from other donors' samples. This rearrangement joins TRBV7-9 to TRBJ1-1; no clear D gene. CDR3 DNA sequence: TGTGCCAGCAGCCCCCGAGCGGACACTGAAGCTTTCTTT. Protein product: CASSPRADTEAFF.